This TCR beta chain emerged from a study of blood T cell repertoires in COVID-19. Overall study context: From T cells, B-cell-depleted T cells, or PBMCs came the material, which was cDNA or gDNA.

Germline V gene sequence: CDR1 LNHDA, CDR2 SQIVND (reference sequence). V gave up 3 bases and J gave up 2 bases, with 13 bases separating them. The CDR3 runs to 15 residues. The authors' processing: Estimated nucleated cell counts came from reference gene primer amplification. The protocol was immunoSEQ multiplex PCR, while the TCRdb copy is restricted to in-frame clones and leaves out a portion. Clonal size and the V and J genes are those of that table, whereas D and trimming came from the DNA. Of about 270,000 clones listed, more than 70% are singletons. This receptor was taken from a woman aged 18 to 35 with acute or convalescent COVID-19. The gene calls are TRBV19 and TRBJ1-2, with no clear D. Specimen: peripheral blood. The DNA of the CDR3 is TGTGCCAGTAGTATTGAGGGTCTATCCAACTATGGCTACACCTTC. As protein: CASSIEGLSNYGYTF.